The 27 T cell receptor beta chains presented below share a single source sample, sequenced in a study of post-analysis software for immune sequencing data (dated by TCRdb to the mid-2010s). What the work shows at the level of the full study, not this receptor alone: Patients showed significantly higher frequencies than controls for roughly 5 TRBV segments, among them TRBV5-6, TRBV5-1 and TRBV20-1.

The library was made by PCR. Sequencing was carried out with an Illumina HiSeq 2500. Unique molecular identifiers were incorporated into TCR beta cDNA libraries to reduce PCR and sequencing biases. Starting from the raw public reads, TCRdb applied fastp trimming at Q25, assembled clones with MiXCR and retained in-frame beta chains. Every distinct CDR3 protein forms one entry, paired with its most common genes and DNA. For this sample the table gives hundreds of thousands of distinct CDR3 sequences, of which roughly 40% were detected only once. 1.5% to 2% of the sample is taken by the ten largest. No antigen has been identified for these receptors. What was sequenced was blood. The receptors stem from a girl between 5 and 17 years old with multiple sclerosis.

This clonotype was picked up a small number of times. This sequence joins TRBV12-3 or TRBV12-4 and TRBJ2-5; 10 nucleotides match TRBD2. The V segment lost 4 bases and the J segment 1 base; nucleotides outside the gene matches: 6. The CDR3 contains 16 residues. CDR3: CASSYSRTSGQETQYF. CDR3 sequence (DNA): TGTGCCAGCAGTTACTCCCGGACTAGCGGCCAAGAGACCCAGTACTTC.

J is TRBJ1-6 and V is TRBV20-1, with D unclear. Deletions cut 6 bases from V and 1 base from J, with 13 bases between. Germline values: CDR1 DFQATT, CDR2 SNEGSKA (reference sequence). The CDR3 totals 15 residues. The CDR3 bases are TGCAGTGCCTTCTACATGGGGTCCTATAATTCACCCCTCCACTTT. Translating it yields CSAFYMGSYNSPLHF.

The chain is built from TRBV5-5 and TRBJ2-1, with a possible D match to TRBD2 (7 bases). V gave up 2 bases and J gave up 1 base, with 13 bases separating them. CDR1 SGHKS and CDR2 YYEKEE come from the germline V gene (reference sequence). The CDR3 spans 16 residues. In DNA, the CDR3 is TGTGCCAGCAGCTTCGTCGGGGGGCGGTCCTACAATGAGCAGTTCTTC. Translation: CASSFVGGRSYNEQFF.

The table lists this clonotype with a count of one. The chain is built from TRBV12-3 or TRBV12-4 and TRBJ1-2; a possible D gene is TRBD1 (5 bases). V was trimmed by 6 bases and J by 1 base, leaving 18 bases between them. This CDR3 region has 16 residues. This CDR3 reads CASSSSAGPFNYGYTF. CDR3 DNA sequence: TGTGCCAGCAGCTCCAGTGCGGGACCCTTTAACTATGGCTACACCTTC.

Here the CDR3 reads CAHEGRSSYNSPLHF. The DNA for the CDR3 is TGTGCCCACGAGGGACGGAGCTCCTATAATTCACCCCTCCACTTT. The chain joins TRBV6-1 to TRBJ1-6; D may be TRBD1 (5 bases). Germline V gene data show CDR1 as MNHNS and CDR2 as SASEGT. Trimming took 11 bases from V and 0 from J, leaving 14 bases between them. The CDR3 loop spans 15 amino acids.

Only a few counts were recorded for this clonotype. The rearrangement links TRBV5-1 to TRBJ1-1; D remains ambiguous. Trimming pared 0 bases from V and 1 base from J, leaving 13 bases between. Germline V gene sequence: CDR1 SGHRS, CDR2 YFSETQ. The CDR3 loop spans 16 amino acids. The CDR3 sequence: CASSLAAGLQNTEAFF. CDR3 DNA: TGCGCCAGCAGCTTGGCAGCAGGCTTACAGAACACTGAAGCTTTCTTT. The complete variable domain, with remaining parts taken from reference TRBV5-1 and TRBJ1-1, reads KAGVTQTPRYLIKTRGQQVTLSCSPISGHRSVSWYQQTPGQGLQFLFEYFSETQRNKGNFPGRFSGRQFSNSRSEMNVSTLELGDSALYLCASSLAAGLQNTEAFFGQGTRLTVV.

The sample holds a few counts of this clonotype. V is TRBV4-1 and J is TRBJ2-4; no reliable D call. Judging by the DNA end, TRBJ2-7 fits better; the J call may be wrong. This CDR3 region has 15 residues. Per germline, CDR1 MGHRA and CDR2 YSYEKL. The CDR3 nucleotides are TGCGCCAGCAGCCAAGAAGAGGATGGTGGGTACGAGCAGTACTTC. As protein: CASSQEEDGGYEQYF.

This clonotype appeared once. J is TRBJ2-1 and V is TRBV7-9, with a weak D call TRBD2 (5 bases). V shed 5 bases and J shed 9 bases, with 11 bases lying between them. The CDR3 length is 12 residues. The germline CDR1 and CDR2 sequences are SEHNR and FQNEAQ (reference sequence). The CDR3 coding sequence is TGTGCCAGCAGCATAGGCGCGGGTGAGCAGTTCTTC. Amino acid sequence: CASSIGAGEQFF.

A few counts support this clonotype. The V gene is TRBV5-1, the J gene TRBJ2-3; no reliable D call. The CDR3 covers 15 residues. V lost 0 bases to trimming and J lost 3 bases, with 11 bases between them. Per germline, CDR1 SGHRS and CDR2 YFSETQ. The CDR3 DNA is TGCGCCAGCAGCTTGGAAGCCCAATGGACAGATACGCAGTATTTT. This translates into CASSLEAQWTDTQYF.

J is TRBJ2-7 and V is TRBV10-3; a possible D gene is TRBD2 (6 bases). V dropped 10 bases and J dropped 0 bases, with 10 bases sitting between them. The CDR3 spans 12 residues. Germline loops: CDR1 ENHRY, CDR2 SYGVKD. Here the CDR3 reads CATAGSSYEQYF. CDR3 nucleotides: TGTGCCACAGCGGGTAGCTCCTACGAGCAGTACTTC.

The V call is TRBV7-9, the J call TRBJ2-1; 7 positions match TRBD2. CDR3 size: 14 residues. J gave up 5 bases and V 1 base, and 2 bases lay outside the gene matches. Germline loops: CDR1 SEHNR, CDR2 FQNEAQ (reference sequence). The CDR3 loop reads CASSLGTSDNEQFF. The CDR3, as DNA: TGTGCCAGCAGCTTAGGGACTAGTGACAATGAGCAGTTCTTC.

The chain is built from TRBV5-1 and TRBJ2-1; perhaps TRBD2 as D (7 bases). Germline CDR1 SGHRS, CDR2 YFSETQ. The CDR3 length is 15 residues. Trimming stripped 4 bases from V and 9 bases from J, with 20 bases between. CDR3 sequence reads: CASSLRDGGQGEQFF. In nucleotides, the CDR3 is TGCGCCAGCAGCCTGCGAGACGGGGGGCAGGGTGAGCAGTTCTTC.

This chain uses TRBV12-3 or TRBV12-4 with TRBJ1-2; unclear D gene. CDR3 length: 14 residues. Between the trimmed V and J ends, which lost 5 bases and 4 bases, there was a span of 14 bases. The CDR3 loop is CASSLTSRGYGYTF. The CDR3 DNA follows: TGTGCCAGCAGTCTTACAAGTAGAGGCTATGGCTACACCTTC.

V usage is TRBV6-6 and J usage is TRBJ2-1, with no clear D. V gave up 6 bases and J gave up 9 bases, with 12 bases separating them. CDR1 is MNHNY and CDR2 is SVGAGI in the germline V gene (reference sequence). The CDR3 runs to 12 residues. Written as DNA, the CDR3 is TGTGCCAGCAGCGCCTCGTATGGTGAGCAGTTCTTC. This gives the protein CASSASYGEQFF.

This clonotype was counted ten times or more. The genes are TRBV12-3 or TRBV12-4 and TRBJ2-3; D possibly uses TRBD1 or TRBD2 (5 bases each). This CDR3 has 12 residues. Trimming pared 5 bases from V and 9 bases from J, leaving 12 bases between. The CDR3 spells CASSPGPDTQYF. The CDR3 DNA follows: TGTGCCAGCAGTCCGGGACCGGACACGCAGTATTTT.

This clonotype has only a few counts. The chain recombines TRBV21-1 with TRBJ1-2; TRBD1, the D gene given by the table, was not confirmed from the DNA. TRBV21-1 is designated a pseudogene. The CDR3 consists of 15 residues. The DNA of the CDR3 is TGTGCCAGCCGCAAGGGACACCCACGAAGGAATGGCTACACCTTC. Its translation is CASRKGHPRRNGYTF.

This clonotype turned up a few times. The V and J genes are TRBV20-1 and TRBJ2-1, with D uncertain. Germline values: CDR1 DFQATT, CDR2 SNEGSKA (reference sequence). Deletions cut 6 bases from V and 5 bases from J, with 8 bases between. The CDR3 spans 11 residues. CDR3 protein: CSAPLHNEQFF. For the CDR3, the DNA is TGCAGTGCCCCCCTGCACAATGAGCAGTTCTTC.

The CDR3 coding sequence is TGCGCCAGCAGCGTTAACAGAAATTCCCCCTATGGCTACACCTTC. Protein product: CASSVNRNSPYGYTF. This chain connects TRBV5-1 to TRBJ1-2; the D is unclear. CDR1 is SGHRS, CDR2 YFSETQ, per germline. The CDR3 spans 15 residues. Trimming pared 4 bases from V and 4 bases from J, leaving 17 bases between.

This clonotype was detected many times. The genes are TRBV6-4 and TRBJ2-3, with 8 positions matching TRBD2. The CDR3 runs 15 residues. Germline V gene sequence: CDR1 MRHNA, CDR2 SNTAGT. V dropped 0 bases and J dropped 2; count of bases not matched to a gene: 1. CDR3: CASSDSGRATDTQYF. As DNA, the CDR3 is TGTGCCAGCAGTGACTCCGGGAGGGCCACAGATACGCAGTATTTT.

This sequence joins TRBV27 and TRBJ2-7; TRBD1 matches at 8 bases. The CDR3 sequence is 14 residues long. The germline V gene encodes CDR1 MNHEY and CDR2 SMNVEV (reference sequence). The J segment lost 2 bases and the V segment lost 5 bases, leaving 5 bases of the junction unmatched. CDR3 nucleotide sequence: TGTGCCAGCAGTCGGGACAGGCGAACCTACGAGCAGTACTTC. As protein: CASSRDRRTYEQYF.

The rearrangement joins TRBV5-1 to TRBJ1-1; possibly TRBD1 for D (5 bases). CDR3 size: 14 residues. Trimming took 4 bases from V and 0 from J, leaving 10 bases between them. Looked up from germline, CDR1 is SGHRS and CDR2 is YFSETQ. CDR3 amino acids: CASSPRDLNTEAFF. CDR3 bases: TGCGCCAGCAGCCCCAGGGACCTGAACACTGAAGCTTTCTTT.

The chain has TRBV5-1 and TRBJ2-7; D not resolved. This CDR3 region has 15 residues. Germline assignment: CDR1 SGHRS and CDR2 YFSETQ. V was trimmed by 2 bases and J by 3 bases, leaving 15 bases between them. CDR3 loop: CASSFDVGDLYEQYF. In DNA, the CDR3 is TGCGCCAGCAGCTTTGACGTTGGGGATCTCTACGAGCAGTACTTC.

The V gene is TRBV14, the J gene TRBJ1-1; no reliable D call. CDR3 length equals 16 residues. The germline V gene has CDR1 SGHDN and CDR2 FVKESK. V was pared by 1 base and J by 0 bases, with 12 bases between. As DNA, the CDR3 is TGTGCCAGCAGCCAAGGCAGGCGCCCATTGAACACTGAAGCTTTCTTT. The encoded protein is CASSQGRRPLNTEAFF.

The J gene is TRBJ2-1, the V gene TRBV25-1, with D possibly called TRBD1 or TRBD2 (5 bases each). The germline V gene encodes CDR1 MGHDK and CDR2 SYGVNS. V lost 3 bases, J lost 1 base, and 13 bases lay in between. The CDR3 spans 16 residues. Here the CDR3 reads CASSDARDGSYNEQFF. CDR3 sequence (DNA): TGTGCCAGCAGTGACGCCCGGGACGGATCCTACAATGAGCAGTTCTTC.

The chain joins TRBV12-3 or TRBV12-4 to TRBJ2-1, with D perhaps matching TRBD2 (6 bases). There are 15 residues in the CDR3. V lost 6 bases, J lost 0 bases, and 12 bases lay in between. CDR3 in amino acids: CASSGDFSSYNEQFF. In DNA form, the CDR3 reads TGTGCCAGCAGCGGGGACTTTTCCTCCTACAATGAGCAGTTCTTC.

In this sample, this clonotype turned up a few times. The chain employs TRBV4-2 and TRBJ1-2, with 7 positions matching TRBD1. Per the germline V gene, CDR1 is LGHNA and CDR2 is YNFKEQ. The junction had 4 bases not matched to a gene; V was cut back by 3 bases and J by 6 bases. CDR3 length: 13 amino acids. CDR3 sequence reads: CASSHPGQDGYTF. The CDR3 DNA follows: TGTGCCAGCAGCCACCCCGGACAGGATGGCTACACCTTC.

This clonotype was observed a few times. This chain joins TRBV10-3 and TRBJ2-1; tentatively, D is TRBD2 (5 bases). The CDR3 consists of 13 residues. Trimming cost V 7 bases and J 12 bases, with 19 bases left between them. CDR1 is ENHRY and CDR2 is SYGVKD in the germline V gene. CDR3 region: CAIMEYRTEGQFF. DNA of the CDR3: TGTGCCATCATGGAATACCGGACTGAGGGGCAGTTCTTC.